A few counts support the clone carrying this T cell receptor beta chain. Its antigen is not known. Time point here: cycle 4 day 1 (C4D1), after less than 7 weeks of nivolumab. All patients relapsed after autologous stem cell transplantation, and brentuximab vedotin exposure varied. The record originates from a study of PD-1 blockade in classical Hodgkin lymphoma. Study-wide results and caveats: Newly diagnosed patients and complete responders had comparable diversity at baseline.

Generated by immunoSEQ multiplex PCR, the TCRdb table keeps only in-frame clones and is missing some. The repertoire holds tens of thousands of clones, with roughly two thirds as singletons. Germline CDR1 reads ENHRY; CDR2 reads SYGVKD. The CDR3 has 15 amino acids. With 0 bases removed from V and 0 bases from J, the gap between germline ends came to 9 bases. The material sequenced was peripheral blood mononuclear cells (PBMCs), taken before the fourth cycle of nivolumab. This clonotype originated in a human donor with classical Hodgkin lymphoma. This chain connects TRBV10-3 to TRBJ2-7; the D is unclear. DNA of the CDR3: TGTGCCATCAGTGAGTCTTTGGGAAACTCCTACGAGCAGTACTTC. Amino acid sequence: CAISESLGNSYEQYF.